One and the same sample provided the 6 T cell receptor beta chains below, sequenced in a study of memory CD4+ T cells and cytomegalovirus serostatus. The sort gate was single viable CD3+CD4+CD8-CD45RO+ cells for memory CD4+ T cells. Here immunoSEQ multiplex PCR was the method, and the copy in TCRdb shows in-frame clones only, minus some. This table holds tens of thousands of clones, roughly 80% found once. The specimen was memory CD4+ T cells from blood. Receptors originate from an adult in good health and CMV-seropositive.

CDR3 bases: TGTGCCAGCAGTGCACCGCCCGCGGGGGGACGCAACTATAATTCACCCCTCCACTTT. Amino acid sequence: CASSAPPAGGRNYNSPLHF. The gene calls are TRBV6-1 and TRBJ1-6; TRBD1 is a possible D gene (5 bases). Germline V gene lookup returns CDR1 MNHNS and CDR2 SASEGT. This CDR3 has 19 amino acids. Trimming stripped 4 bases from V and 3 bases from J, with 22 bases between.

CDR3 coding DNA: TGTGCCAGCTCACCACGTGGACAGGGAAGCTCCTACAATGAGCAGTTCTTC. This gives the protein CASSPRGQGSSYNEQFF. The chain joins TRBV18 to TRBJ2-1; 8 nucleotides align to TRBD1. The CDR3 has 17 residues. Germline loops: CDR1 KGHSH, CDR2 LQKENI. The trim removed 1 base at V and 0 bases at J, leaving 5 bases unmatched.

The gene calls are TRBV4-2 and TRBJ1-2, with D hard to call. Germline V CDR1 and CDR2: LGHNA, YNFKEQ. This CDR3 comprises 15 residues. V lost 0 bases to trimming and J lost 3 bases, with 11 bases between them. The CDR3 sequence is CASSQDYGDYYGYTF. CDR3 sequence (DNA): TGTGCCAGCAGCCAAGATTATGGAGATTACTATGGCTACACCTTC.

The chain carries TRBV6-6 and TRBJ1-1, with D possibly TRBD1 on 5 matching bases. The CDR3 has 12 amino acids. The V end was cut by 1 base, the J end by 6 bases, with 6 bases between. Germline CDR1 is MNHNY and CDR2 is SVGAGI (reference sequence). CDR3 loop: CASSYLGAEAFF. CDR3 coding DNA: TGTGCCAGCAGTTACTTAGGGGCTGAAGCTTTCTTT.

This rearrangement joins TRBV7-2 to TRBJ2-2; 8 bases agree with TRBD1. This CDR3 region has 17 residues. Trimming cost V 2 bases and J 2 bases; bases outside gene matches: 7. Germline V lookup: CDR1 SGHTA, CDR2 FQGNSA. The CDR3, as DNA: TGTGCCAGCAGCTTATCCCTTGACAGGGGTAACACCGGGGAGCTGTTTTTT. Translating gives CASSLSLDRGNTGELFF.

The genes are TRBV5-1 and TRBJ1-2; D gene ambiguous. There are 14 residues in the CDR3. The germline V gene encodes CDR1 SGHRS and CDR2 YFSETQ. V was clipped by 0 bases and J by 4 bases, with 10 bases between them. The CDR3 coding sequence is TGCGCCAGCAGCTTGGATCTGGGAGGCTATGGCTACACCTTC. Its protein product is CASSLDLGGYGYTF.